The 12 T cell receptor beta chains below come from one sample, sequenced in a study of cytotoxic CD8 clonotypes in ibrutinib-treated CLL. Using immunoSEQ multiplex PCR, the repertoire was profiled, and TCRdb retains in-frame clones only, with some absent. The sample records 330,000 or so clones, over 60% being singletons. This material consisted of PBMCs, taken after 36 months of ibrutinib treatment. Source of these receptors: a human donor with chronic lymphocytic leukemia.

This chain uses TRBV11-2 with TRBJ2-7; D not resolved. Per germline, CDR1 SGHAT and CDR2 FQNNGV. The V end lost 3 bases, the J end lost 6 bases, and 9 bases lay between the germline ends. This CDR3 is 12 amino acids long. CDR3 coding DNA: TGTGCCAGCAGCTTTGTGTGGTCCGAGCAGTACTTC. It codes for CASSFVWSEQYF. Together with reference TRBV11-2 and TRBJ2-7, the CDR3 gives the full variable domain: EAGVAQSPRYKIIEKRQSVAFWCNPISGHATLYWYQQILGQGPKLLIQFQNNGVVDDSQLPKDRFSAERLKGVDSTLKIQPAKLEDSAVYLCASSFVWSEQYFGPGTRLTVT.

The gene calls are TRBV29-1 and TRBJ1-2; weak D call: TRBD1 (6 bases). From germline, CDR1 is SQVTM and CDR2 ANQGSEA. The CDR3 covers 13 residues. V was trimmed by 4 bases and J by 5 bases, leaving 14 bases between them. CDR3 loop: CSVVWGQGYGYTF. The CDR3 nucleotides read TGCAGCGTTGTTTGGGGGCAGGGATATGGCTACACCTTC.

This chain's CDR3 is CASSVGGHLTDTQYF. CDR3 DNA sequence: TGTGCCAGCAGCGTAGGAGGACACCTCACAGATACGCAGTATTTT. The J gene is TRBJ2-3, the V gene TRBV9, with TRBD1 as a possible D gene (5 bases). Germline V gene sequence: CDR1 SGDLS, CDR2 YYNGEE. This CDR3 spans 15 amino acids. Trimming pared 0 bases from V and 2 bases from J, leaving 10 bases between.

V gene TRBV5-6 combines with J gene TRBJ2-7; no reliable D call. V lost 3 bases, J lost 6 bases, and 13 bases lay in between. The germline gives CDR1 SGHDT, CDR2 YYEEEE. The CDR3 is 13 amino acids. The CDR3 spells CASSWPASTEQYF. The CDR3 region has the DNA TGTGCCAGCAGCTGGCCGGCCTCTACCGAGCAGTACTTC.

The chain's CDR3 is CASSFRQREKLFF. In nucleotides, the CDR3 is TGCGCCAGCAGCTTCCGACAGCGTGAAAAACTGTTTTTT. This chain uses TRBV5-1 with TRBJ1-4, with a possible D match to TRBD1 (5 bases). The germline V gene has CDR1 SGHRS and CDR2 YFSETQ. With 2 bases removed from V and 7 bases from J, the gap between germline ends came to 9 bases. This CDR3 has 13 residues.

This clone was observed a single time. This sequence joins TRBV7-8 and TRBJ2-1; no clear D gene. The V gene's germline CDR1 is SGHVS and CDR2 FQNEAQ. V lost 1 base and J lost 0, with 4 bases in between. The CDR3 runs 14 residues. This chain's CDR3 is CASSLGNSYNEQFF. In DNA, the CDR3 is TGTGCCAGCAGCTTAGGAAACTCCTACAATGAGCAGTTCTTC.

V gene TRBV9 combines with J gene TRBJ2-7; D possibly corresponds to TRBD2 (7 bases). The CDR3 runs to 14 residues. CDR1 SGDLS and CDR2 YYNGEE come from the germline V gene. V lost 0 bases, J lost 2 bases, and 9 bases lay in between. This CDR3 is CASSVARGPYEQYF. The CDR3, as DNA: TGTGCCAGCAGCGTAGCGCGGGGGCCCTACGAGCAGTACTTC.

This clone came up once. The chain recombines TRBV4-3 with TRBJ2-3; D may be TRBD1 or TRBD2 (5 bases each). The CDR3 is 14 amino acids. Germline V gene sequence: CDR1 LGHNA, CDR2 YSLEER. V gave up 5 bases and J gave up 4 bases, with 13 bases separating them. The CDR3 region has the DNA TGCGCCAGCAGCTTGGGACGGGTGGCAGATACGCAGTATTTT. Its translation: CASSLGRVADTQYF.

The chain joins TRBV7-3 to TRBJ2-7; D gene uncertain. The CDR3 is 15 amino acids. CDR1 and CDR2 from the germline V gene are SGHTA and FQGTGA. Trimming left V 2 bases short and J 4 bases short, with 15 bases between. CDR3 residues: CASSLQLRTLYEQYF. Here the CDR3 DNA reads TGTGCCAGCAGCTTACAACTGCGGACCCTTTACGAGCAGTACTTC.

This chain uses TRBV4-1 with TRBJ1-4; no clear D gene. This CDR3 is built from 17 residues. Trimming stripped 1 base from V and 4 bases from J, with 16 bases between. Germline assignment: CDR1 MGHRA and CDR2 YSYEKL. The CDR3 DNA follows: TGCGCCAGCAGCCAAGTAGGCCGGCGGCGAGGTAATGAAAAACTGTTTTTT. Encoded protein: CASSQVGRRRGNEKLFF.

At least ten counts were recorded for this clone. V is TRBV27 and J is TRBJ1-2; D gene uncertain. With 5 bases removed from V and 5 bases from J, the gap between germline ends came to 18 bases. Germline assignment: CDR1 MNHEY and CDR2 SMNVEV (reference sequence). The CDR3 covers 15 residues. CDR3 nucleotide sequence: TGTGCCAGCAGTCCTCGGGTGGGAGTACCTTATGGCTACACCTTC. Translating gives CASSPRVGVPYGYTF.

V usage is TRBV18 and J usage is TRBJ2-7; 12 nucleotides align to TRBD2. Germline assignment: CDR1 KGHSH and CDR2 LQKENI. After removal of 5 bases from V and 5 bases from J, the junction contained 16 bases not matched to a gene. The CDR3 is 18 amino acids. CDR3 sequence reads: CASSREASGRAFGNEQYF. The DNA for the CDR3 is TGTGCCAGCTCAAGAGAAGCTAGCGGGAGGGCCTTCGGAAACGAGCAGTACTTC. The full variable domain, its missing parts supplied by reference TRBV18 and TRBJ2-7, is NAGVMQNPRHLVRRRGQEARLRCSPMKGHSHVYWYRQLPEEGLKFMVYLQKENIIDESGMPKERFSAEFPKEGPSILRIQQVVRGDSAAYFCASSREASGRAFGNEQYFGPGTRLTVT.